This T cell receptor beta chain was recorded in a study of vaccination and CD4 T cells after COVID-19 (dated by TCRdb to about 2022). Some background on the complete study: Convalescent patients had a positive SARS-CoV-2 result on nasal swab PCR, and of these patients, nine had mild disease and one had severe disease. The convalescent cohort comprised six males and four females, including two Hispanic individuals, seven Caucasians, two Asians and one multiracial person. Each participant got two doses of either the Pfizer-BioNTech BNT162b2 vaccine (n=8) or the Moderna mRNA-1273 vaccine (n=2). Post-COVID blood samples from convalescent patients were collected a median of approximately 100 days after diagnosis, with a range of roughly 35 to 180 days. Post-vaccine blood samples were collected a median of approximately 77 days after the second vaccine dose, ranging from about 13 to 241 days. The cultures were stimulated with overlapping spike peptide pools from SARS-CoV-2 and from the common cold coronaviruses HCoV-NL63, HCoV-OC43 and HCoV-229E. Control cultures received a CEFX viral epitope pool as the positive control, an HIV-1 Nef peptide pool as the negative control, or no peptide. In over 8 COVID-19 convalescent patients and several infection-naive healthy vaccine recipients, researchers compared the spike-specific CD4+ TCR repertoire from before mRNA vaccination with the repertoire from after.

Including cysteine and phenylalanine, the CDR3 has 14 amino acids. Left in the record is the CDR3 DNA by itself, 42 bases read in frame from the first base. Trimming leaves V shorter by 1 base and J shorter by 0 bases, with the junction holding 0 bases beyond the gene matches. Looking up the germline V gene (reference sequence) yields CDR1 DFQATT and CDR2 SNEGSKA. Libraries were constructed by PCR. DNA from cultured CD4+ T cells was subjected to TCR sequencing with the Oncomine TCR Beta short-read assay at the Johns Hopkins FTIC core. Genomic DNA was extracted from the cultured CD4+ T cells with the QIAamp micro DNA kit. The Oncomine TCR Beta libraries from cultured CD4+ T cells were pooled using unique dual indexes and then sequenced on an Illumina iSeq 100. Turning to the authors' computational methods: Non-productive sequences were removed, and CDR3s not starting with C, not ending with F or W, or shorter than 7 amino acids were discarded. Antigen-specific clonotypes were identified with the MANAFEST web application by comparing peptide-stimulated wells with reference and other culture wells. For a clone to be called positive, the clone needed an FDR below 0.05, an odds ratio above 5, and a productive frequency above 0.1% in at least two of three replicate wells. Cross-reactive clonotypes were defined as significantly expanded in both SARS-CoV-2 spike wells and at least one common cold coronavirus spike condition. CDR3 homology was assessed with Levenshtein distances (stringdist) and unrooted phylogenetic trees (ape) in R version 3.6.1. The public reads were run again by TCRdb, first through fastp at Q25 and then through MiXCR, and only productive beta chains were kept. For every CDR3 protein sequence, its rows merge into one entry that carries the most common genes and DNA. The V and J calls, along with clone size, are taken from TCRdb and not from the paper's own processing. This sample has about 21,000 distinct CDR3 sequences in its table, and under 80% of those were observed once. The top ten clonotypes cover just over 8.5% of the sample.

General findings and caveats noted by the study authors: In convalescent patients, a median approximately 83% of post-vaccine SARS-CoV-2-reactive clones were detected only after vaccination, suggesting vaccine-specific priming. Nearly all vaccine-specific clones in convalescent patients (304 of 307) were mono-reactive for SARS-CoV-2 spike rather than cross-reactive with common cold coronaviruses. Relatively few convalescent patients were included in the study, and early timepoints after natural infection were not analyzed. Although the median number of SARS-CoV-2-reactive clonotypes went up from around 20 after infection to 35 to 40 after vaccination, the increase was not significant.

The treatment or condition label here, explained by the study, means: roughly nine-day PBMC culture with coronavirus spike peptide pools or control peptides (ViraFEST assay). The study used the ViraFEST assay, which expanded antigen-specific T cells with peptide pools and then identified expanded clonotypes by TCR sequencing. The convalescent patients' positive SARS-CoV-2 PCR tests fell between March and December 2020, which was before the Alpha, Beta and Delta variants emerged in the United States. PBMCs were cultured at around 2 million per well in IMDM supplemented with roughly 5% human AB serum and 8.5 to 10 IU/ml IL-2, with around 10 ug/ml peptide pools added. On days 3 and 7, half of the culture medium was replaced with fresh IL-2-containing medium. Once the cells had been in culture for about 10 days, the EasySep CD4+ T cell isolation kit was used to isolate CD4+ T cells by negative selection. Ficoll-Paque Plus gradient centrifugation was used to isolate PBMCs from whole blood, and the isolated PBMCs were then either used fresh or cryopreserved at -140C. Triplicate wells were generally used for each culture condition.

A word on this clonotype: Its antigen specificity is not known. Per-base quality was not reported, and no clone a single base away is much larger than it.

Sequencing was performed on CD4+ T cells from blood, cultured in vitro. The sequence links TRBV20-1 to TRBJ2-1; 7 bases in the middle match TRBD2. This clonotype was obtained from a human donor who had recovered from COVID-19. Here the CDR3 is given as CSARVAGSYNEQFF. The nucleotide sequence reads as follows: TGCAGTGCTAGAGTAGCGGGCTCCTACAATGAGCAGTTCTTC.